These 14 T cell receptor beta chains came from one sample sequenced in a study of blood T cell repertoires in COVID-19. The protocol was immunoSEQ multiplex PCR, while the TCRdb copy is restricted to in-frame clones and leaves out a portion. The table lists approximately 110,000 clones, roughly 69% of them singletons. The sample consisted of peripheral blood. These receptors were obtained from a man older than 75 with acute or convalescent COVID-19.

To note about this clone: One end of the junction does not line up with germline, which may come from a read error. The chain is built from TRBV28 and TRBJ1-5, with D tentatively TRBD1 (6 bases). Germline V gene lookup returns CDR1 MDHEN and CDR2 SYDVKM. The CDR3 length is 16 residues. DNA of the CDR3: TGTGCCAGCAGTGTATGGACAGTGAGTAGCAATCAGCCCCAGCATTTT. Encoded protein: CASSVWTVSSNQPQHF.

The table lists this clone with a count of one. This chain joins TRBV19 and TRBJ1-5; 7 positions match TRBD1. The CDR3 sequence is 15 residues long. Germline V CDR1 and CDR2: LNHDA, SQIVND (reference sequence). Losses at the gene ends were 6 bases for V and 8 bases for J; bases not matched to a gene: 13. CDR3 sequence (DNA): TGTGCCAGTAGCGCCACCAGACAGGGTAAAGAGCCCCAGCATTTT. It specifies CASSATRQGKEPQHF.

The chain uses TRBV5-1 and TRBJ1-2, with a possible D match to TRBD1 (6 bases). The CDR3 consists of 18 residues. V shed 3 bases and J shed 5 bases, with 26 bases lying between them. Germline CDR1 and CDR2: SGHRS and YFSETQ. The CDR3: CASSSTPSRGEISYGYTF. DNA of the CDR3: TGCGCCAGCAGCTCGACCCCTAGCAGGGGTGAGATATCATATGGCTACACCTTC.

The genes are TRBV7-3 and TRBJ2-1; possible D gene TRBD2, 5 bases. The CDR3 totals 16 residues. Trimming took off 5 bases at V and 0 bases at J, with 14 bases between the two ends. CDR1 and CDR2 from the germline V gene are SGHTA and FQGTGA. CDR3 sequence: CASSRERFSSYNEQFF. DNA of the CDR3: TGTGCCAGCAGCCGCGAGCGGTTTAGCTCCTACAATGAGCAGTTCTTC.

CDR3 sequence (DNA): TGTGCCAGCAGCGCAGGTTCAAAGAGCTACGAGCAGTACTTC. Translation gives CASSAGSKSYEQYF. The J gene is TRBJ2-7, the V gene TRBV5-4; D gene uncertain. V gave up 4 bases and J gave up 3 bases, with 14 bases separating them. CDR3 size: 14 residues. CDR1 is SGHNT and CDR2 is YYREEE in the germline V gene (reference sequence). Looking up the rest from reference TRBV5-4 and TRBJ2-7 gives the full variable domain: ETGVTQSPTHLIKTRGQQVTLRCSSQSGHNTVSWYQQALGQGPQFIFQYYREEENGRGNFPPRFSGLQFPNYSSELNVNALELDDSALYLCASSAGSKSYEQYFGPGTRLTVT.

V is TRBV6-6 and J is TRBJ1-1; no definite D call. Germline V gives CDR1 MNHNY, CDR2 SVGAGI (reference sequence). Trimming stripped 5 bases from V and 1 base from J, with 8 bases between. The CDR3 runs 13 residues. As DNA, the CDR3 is TGTGCCAGCAGTCAGACACAGAACACTGAAGCTTTCTTT. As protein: CASSQTQNTEAFF.

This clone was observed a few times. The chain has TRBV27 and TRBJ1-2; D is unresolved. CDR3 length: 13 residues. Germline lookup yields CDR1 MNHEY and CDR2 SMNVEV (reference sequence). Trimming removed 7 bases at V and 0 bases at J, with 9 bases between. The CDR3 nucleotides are TGTGCCAGCACTTCTAATACTAACTATGGCTACACCTTC. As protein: CASTSNTNYGYTF.

CDR3: CASRERGRSWYEQYF. CDR3 nucleotide sequence: TGTGCCAGCAGAGAGCGCGGGAGGAGCTGGTACGAGCAGTACTTC. The rearrangement uses TRBV5-6 and TRBJ2-7; the match to TRBD2 covers 8 bases. From germline, CDR1 is SGHDT and CDR2 YYEEEE. With V trimmed by 5 bases and J by 4 bases, 11 bases remained unmatched. The CDR3 consists of 15 residues.

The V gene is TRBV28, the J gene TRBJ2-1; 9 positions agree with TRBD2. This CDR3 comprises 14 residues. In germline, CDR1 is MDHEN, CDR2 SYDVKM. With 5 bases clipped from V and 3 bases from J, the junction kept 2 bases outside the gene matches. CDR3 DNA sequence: TGTGCCAGCAGTGGACTAGCGATCTACAATGAGCAGTTCTTC. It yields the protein CASSGLAIYNEQFF.

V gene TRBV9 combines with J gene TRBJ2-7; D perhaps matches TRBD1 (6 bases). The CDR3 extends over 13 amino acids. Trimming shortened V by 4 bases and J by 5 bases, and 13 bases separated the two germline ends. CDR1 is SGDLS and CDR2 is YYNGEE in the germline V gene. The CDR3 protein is CASSRQGLDEQYF. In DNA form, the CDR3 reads TGTGCCAGCAGCCGCCAGGGGCTTGACGAGCAGTACTTC.

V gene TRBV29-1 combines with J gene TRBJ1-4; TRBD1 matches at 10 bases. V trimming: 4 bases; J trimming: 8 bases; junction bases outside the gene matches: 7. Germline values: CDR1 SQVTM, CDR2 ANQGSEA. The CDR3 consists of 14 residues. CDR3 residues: CSVARQGAREKLFF. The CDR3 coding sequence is TGCAGCGTTGCGCGACAGGGGGCAAGGGAAAAACTGTTTTTT. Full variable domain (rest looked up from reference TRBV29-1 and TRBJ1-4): SAVISQKPSRDICQRGTSLTIQCQVDSQVTMMFWYRQQPGQSLTLIATANQGSEATYESGFVIDKFPISRPNLTFSTLTVSNMSPEDSSIYLCSVARQGAREKLFFGSGTQLSVL.

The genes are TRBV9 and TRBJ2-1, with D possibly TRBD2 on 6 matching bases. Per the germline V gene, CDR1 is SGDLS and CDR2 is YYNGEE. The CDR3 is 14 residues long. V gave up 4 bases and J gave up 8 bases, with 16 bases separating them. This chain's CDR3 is CASSPSREYDEQFF. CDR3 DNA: TGTGCCAGCAGCCCAAGCCGGGAGTACGATGAGCAGTTCTTC.

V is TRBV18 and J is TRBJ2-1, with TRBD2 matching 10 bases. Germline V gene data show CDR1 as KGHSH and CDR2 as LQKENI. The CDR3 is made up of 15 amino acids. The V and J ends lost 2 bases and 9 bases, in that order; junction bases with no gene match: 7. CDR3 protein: CASSPSSGSWVEQFF. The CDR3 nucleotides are TGTGCCAGCTCACCATCTAGCGGGAGTTGGGTTGAGCAGTTCTTC.

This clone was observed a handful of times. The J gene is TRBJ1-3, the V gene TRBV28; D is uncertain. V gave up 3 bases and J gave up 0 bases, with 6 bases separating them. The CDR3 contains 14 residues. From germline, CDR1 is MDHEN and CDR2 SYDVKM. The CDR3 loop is CASSFFSSGNTIYF. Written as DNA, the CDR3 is TGTGCCAGCAGTTTTTTCAGCTCTGGAAACACCATATATTTT.